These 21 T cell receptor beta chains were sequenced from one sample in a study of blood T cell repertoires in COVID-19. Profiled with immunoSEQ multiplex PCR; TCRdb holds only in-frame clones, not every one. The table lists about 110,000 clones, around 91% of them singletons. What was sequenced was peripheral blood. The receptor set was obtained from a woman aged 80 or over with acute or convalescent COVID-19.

CDR3 nucleotide sequence: TGTGCCAGCAGTTACCCCTACAGGTCAGATACGCAGTATTTT. It is translated as CASSYPYRSDTQYF. The gene calls are TRBV6-2 or TRBV6-3 and TRBJ2-3; D is possibly TRBD1 (5 bases). CDR1 and CDR2 (germline): MNHEY, SVGEGT. CDR3 length equals 14 residues. V shed 2 bases and J shed 4 bases, with 10 bases lying between them.

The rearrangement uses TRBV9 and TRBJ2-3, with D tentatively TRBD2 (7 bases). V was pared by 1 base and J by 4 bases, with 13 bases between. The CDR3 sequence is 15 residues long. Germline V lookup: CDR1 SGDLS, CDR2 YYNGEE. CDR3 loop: CASSVLGGGPDTQYF. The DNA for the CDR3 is TGTGCCAGCAGCGTATTGGGCGGGGGCCCAGATACGCAGTATTTT.

CDR3 protein: CASSYSGTGVGYTF. The CDR3 nucleotides read TGTGCCAGCAGTTACTCTGGGACAGGGGTCGGCTACACCTTC. This chain uses TRBV6-5 with TRBJ1-2; 10 bases agree with TRBD1. Looked up from germline, CDR1 is MNHEY and CDR2 is SVGAGI. Unmatched junction bases numbered 3, after V lost 0 bases and J lost 8 bases. This CDR3 comprises 14 residues.

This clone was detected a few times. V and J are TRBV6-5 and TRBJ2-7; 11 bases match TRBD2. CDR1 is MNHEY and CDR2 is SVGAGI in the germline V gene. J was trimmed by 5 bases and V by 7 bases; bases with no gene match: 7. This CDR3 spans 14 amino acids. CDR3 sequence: CASIEQGLADEQYF. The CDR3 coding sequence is TGTGCCAGCATAGAGCAGGGACTAGCGGACGAGCAGTACTTC.

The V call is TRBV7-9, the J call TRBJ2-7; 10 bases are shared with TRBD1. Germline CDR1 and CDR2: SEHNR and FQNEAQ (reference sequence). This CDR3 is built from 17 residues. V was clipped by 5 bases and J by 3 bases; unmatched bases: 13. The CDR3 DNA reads TGTGCCAGCAGCCCCAAGTACCGGGACAGGGGAGGCTACGAGCAGTACTTC. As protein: CASSPKYRDRGGYEQYF.

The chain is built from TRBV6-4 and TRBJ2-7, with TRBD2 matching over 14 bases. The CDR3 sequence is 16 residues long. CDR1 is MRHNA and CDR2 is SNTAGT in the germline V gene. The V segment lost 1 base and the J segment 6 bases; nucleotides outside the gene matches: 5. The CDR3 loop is CASSDWTSGRTSEQYF. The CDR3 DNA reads TGTGCCAGCAGTGACTGGACTAGCGGGAGGACCTCCGAGCAGTACTTC.

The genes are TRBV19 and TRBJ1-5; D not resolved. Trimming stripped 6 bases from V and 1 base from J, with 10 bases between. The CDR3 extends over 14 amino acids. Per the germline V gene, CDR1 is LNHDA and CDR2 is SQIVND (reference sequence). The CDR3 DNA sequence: TGTGCCAGTAGCGGAGGGATGAGCAATCAGCCCCAGCATTTT. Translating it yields CASSGGMSNQPQHF.

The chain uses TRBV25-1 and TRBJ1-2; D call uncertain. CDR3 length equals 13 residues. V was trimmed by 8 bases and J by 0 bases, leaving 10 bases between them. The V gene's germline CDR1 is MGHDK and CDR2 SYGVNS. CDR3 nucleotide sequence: TGTGCCAGCGCTGGCGGAGCTAACTATGGCTACACCTTC. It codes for CASAGGANYGYTF.

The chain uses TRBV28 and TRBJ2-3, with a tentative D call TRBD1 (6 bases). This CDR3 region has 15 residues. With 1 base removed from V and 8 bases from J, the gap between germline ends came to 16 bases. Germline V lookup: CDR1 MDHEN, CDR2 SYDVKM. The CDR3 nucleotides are TGTGCCAGCAGTTTATATGGGACACCCATTGGTACGCAGTATTTT. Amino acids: CASSLYGTPIGTQYF.

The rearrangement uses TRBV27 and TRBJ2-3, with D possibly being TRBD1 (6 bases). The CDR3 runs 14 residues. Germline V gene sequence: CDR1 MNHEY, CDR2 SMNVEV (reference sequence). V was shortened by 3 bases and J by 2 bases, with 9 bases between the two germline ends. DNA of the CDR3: TGTGCCAGCAGTTTTCAGGGGAACACAGATACGCAGTATTTT. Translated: CASSFQGNTDTQYF.

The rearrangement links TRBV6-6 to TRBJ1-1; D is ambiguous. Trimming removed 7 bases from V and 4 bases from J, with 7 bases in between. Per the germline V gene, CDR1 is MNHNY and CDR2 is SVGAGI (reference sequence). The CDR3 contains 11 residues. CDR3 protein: CASILATEAFF. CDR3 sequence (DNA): TGTGCCAGCATTCTGGCCACTGAAGCTTTCTTT.

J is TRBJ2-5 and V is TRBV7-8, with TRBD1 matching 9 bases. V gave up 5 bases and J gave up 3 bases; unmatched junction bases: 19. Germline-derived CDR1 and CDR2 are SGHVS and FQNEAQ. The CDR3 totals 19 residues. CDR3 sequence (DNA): TGTGCCAGCAGCCCCAAAAGAATGGCGGGGACAGGGAATAAAGAGACCCAGTACTTC. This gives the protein CASSPKRMAGTGNKETQYF.

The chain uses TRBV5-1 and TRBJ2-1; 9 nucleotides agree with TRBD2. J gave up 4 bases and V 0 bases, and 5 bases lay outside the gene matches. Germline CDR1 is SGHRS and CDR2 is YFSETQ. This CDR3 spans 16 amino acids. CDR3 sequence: CASSLALAGTYNEQFF. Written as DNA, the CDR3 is TGCGCCAGCAGCTTGGCCCTAGCGGGGACTTACAATGAGCAGTTCTTC.

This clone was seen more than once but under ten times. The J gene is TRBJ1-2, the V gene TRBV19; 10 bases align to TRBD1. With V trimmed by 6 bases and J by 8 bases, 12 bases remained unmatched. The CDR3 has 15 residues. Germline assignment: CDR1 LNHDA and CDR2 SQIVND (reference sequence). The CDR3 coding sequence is TGTGCCAGTAGGGGGGCGAGGGACAGGGGCGTCGGCTACACCTTC. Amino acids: CASRGARDRGVGYTF.

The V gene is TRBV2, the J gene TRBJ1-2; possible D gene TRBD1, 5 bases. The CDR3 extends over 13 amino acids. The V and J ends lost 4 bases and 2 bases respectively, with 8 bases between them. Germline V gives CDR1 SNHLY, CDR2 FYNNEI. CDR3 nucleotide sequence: TGTGCCAGCAGTGGATCAGGGAACTATGGCTACACCTTC. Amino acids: CASSGSGNYGYTF.

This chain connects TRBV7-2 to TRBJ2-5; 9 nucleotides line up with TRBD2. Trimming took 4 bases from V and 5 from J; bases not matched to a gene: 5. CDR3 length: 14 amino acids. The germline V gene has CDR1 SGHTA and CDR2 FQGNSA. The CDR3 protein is CASSSAGGGETQYF. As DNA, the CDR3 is TGTGCCAGCAGCTCAGCGGGGGGTGGGGAGACCCAGTACTTC.

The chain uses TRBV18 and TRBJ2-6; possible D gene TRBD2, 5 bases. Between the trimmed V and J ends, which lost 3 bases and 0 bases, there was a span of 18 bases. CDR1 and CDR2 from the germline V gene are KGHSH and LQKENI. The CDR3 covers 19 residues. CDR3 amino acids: CASSPRAGDESSGANVLTF. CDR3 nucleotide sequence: TGTGCCAGCTCACCGCGGGCCGGGGATGAGAGCTCTGGGGCCAACGTCCTGACTTTC.

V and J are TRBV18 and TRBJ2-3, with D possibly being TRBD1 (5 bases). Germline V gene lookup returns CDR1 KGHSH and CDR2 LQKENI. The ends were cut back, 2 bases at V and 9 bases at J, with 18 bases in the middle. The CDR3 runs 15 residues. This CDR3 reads CASSPLRGRISTQYF. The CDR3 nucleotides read TGTGCCAGCTCACCATTAAGGGGCCGGATCTCAACGCAGTATTTT.

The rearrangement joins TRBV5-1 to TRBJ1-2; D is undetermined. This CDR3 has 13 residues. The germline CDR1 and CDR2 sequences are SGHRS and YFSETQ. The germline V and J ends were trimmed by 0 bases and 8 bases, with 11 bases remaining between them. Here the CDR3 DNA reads TGCGCCAGCAGCTTGGAGGTAGTCGGGGGCTACACCTTC. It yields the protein CASSLEVVGGYTF.

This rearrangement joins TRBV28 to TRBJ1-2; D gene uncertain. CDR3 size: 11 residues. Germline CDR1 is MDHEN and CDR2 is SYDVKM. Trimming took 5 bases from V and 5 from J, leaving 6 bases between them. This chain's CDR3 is CASSRDYGYTF. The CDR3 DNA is TGTGCCAGCAGTCGCGATTATGGCTACACCTTC.

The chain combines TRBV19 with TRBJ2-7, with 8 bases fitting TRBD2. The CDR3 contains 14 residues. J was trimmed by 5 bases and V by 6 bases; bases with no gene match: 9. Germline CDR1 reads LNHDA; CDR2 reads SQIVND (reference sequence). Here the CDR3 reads CASRINGGVNEQYF. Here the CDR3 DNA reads TGTGCCAGTAGAATAAACGGGGGGGTCAACGAGCAGTACTTC. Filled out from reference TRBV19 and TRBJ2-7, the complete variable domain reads DGGITQSPKYLFRKEGQNVTLSCEQNLNHDAMYWYRQDPGQGLRLIYYSQIVNDFQKGDIAEGYSVSREKKESFPLTVTSAQKNPTAFYLCASRINGGVNEQYFGPGTRLTVT.